A single T cell receptor beta chain is shown here with its context. This specimen belongs to a study of T cells after yellow fever vaccination. TCRdb used MiXCR to reprocess the 5' RACE reads, holding one entry per CDR3 protein. The profile shows approximately 330,000 distinct CDR3 sequences, approximately 13% of them singletons. The CDR3 spans 14 residues. The germline CDR1 and CDR2 sequences are SGHKS and YYEKEE (reference sequence). Trimming at V came to 3 bases and at J to 1 base, leaving 3 bases not matched to a gene. The V and J genes are TRBV5-5 and TRBJ2-7, with TRBD1 matching 8 bases. The origin of this receptor is a man aged 18 to 29 who received the YFV17D yellow fever vaccine. This sample comprised CD4+ T cells sorted from PBMCs, obtained 15 days after the yellow fever booster vaccination. CDR3 bases: TGTGCCAGCAGCTGGGGACAGGCGTCCTACGAGCAGTACTTC. It codes for CASSWGQASYEQYF.